The 11 T cell receptor beta chains presented below share a single source sample, sequenced in a study of T cells in Graves' hyperthyroidism and ophthalmopathy (dated by TCRdb to between 2018 and 2021). The library was obtained by multiplex PCR. These reads were obtained on an Illumina HiSeq 2000. The TCR beta CDR3 regions were amplified from the RNA transcripts. A first-round RT-PCR of the TCR CDR3 used the HTBI primer set with the Qiagen OneStep RT-PCR kit. The public reads were quality trimmed at Q25 with fastp and then assembled into clones with MiXCR by TCRdb, keeping productive beta chains. Here each entry gathers all rows of one CDR3 protein and keeps the most common genes and DNA. This sample holds some 760,000 distinct CDR3 sequences; less than 15% were observed only once. Roughly 10% of the sample goes to the ten largest clones. Sequencing input: blood. The receptors were sampled from a young woman with Graves' hyperthyroidism.

This clonotype has a count of ten or more. CDR3 coding DNA: TGTGCCAGCAGTTACTCCGGGACAGGAGAAGCTTTCTTT. This gives the protein CASSYSGTGEAFF. The chain has TRBV6-6 and TRBJ1-1; 8 bases line up with TRBD1. Germline trimming cut 0 bases from V and 8 bases from J; bases unmatched to any gene: 2. The CDR3 is 13 residues long. Germline values: CDR1 MNHNY, CDR2 SVGAGI (reference sequence).

Turning to this clonotype: The germline gene is not matched at one end of the junction; a read error may be the cause. This rearrangement joins TRBV7-9 to TRBJ2-5; no clear D gene. Germline CDR1 SEHNR, CDR2 FQNEAQ (reference sequence). The CDR3 loop spans 14 amino acids. CDR3 sequence reads: CVSSLALGLETQYF. For the CDR3, the DNA is TGTGTCAGCAGCTTAGCCCTGGGTCTGGAGACCCAGTACTTC.

The table lists this clonotype with a few counts. The chain couples TRBV28 to TRBJ2-3; D gene ambiguous. The CDR3 has 13 residues. V was cut by 3 bases and J by 2 bases, with 6 bases left in between. CDR1 is MDHEN, CDR2 SYDVKM, per germline. CDR3 sequence: CASSLFFTDTQYF. Written as DNA, the CDR3 is TGTGCCAGCAGTTTGTTCTTCACAGATACGCAGTATTTT.

In its sample, this clonotype was seen many times. The genes are TRBV6-5 and TRBJ2-2; weak D call: TRBD2 (7 bases). Germline lookup yields CDR1 MNHEY and CDR2 SVGAGI. This CDR3 comprises 15 residues. Trimming stripped 2 bases from V and 4 bases from J, with 11 bases between. DNA for the CDR3: TGTGCCAGCAGTTACGGGGGGGCGAGCACCGGGGAGCTGTTTTTT. Its protein product is CASSYGGASTGELFF.

This clonotype was seen only a few times. This chain connects TRBV12-3 or TRBV12-4 to TRBJ1-1, with no clear D. The CDR3 consists of 12 residues. V was cut by 3 bases and J by 6 bases, with 8 bases left in between. This CDR3 is CASSFVAAEAFF. DNA for the CDR3: TGTGCCAGCAGTTTTGTGGCGGCTGAAGCTTTCTTT.

This clonotype was found a few times. This chain uses TRBV15 with TRBJ1-2; the D gene is possibly TRBD1 (5 bases). V was trimmed by 0 bases and J by 8 bases, leaving 13 bases between them. The CDR3 totals 14 residues. Germline assignment: CDR1 LNHNV and CDR2 YYDKDF (reference sequence). Here the CDR3 reads CATSRDLGVGGYTF. The CDR3 nucleotides are TGTGCCACCAGCAGAGATCTGGGGGTCGGGGGCTACACCTTC.

This clonotype was counted at least ten times. V usage is TRBV2 and J usage is TRBJ1-4; TRBD1 matches at 7 bases. Germline-derived CDR1 and CDR2 are SNHLY and FYNNEI. After removal of 6 bases from V and 7 bases from J, the junction contained 8 bases not matched to a gene. CDR3 length: 14 residues. In nucleotides, the CDR3 is TGTGCCAGCAGGCCCACAGGGGCCCCTGAAAAACTGTTTTTT. Amino acids: CASRPTGAPEKLFF.

The rearrangement joins TRBV6-2 or TRBV6-3 to TRBJ2-1; 8 nucleotides line up with TRBD2. The J segment lost 1 base and the V segment lost 0 bases, leaving 8 bases of the junction unmatched. CDR3 length: 18 amino acids. Looked up from germline, CDR1 is MNHEY and CDR2 is SVGEGT. CDR3 coding DNA: TGTGCCAGCAGTTACTCAACCTTAGCGGGGCCTTCCTACAATGAGCAGTTCTTC. It codes for CASSYSTLAGPSYNEQFF.

The chain couples TRBV6-2 or TRBV6-3 to TRBJ2-1; D remains unclear. The CDR3 has 13 amino acids. V was shortened by 4 bases and J by 10 bases, with 14 bases between the two germline ends. CDR1 is MNHEY, CDR2 SVGEGT, per germline. The CDR3 spells CASSFSTPWEQFF. The DNA of the CDR3 is TGTGCCAGCAGTTTCTCCACCCCATGGGAGCAGTTCTTC.

Only a few counts were recorded for this clonotype. The CDR3 DNA follows: TGTGCCAGCAGTTTAGCGACGGGAGCCTACAATGAGCAGTTCTTC. As protein: CASSLATGAYNEQFF. J is TRBJ2-1 and V is TRBV28, with a weak D call TRBD2 (6 bases). CDR3 length equals 15 residues. Trimming cost V 2 bases and J 2 bases, with 10 bases left between them. Germline-derived CDR1 and CDR2 are MDHEN and SYDVKM. Based on the CDR3 plus reference TRBV28 and TRBJ2-1, the full variable domain is DVKVTQSSRYLVKRTGEKVFLECVQDMDHENMFWYRQDPGLGLRLIYFSYDVKMKEKGDIPEGYSVSREKKERFSLILESASTNQTSMYLCASSLATGAYNEQFFGPGTRLTVL.

This clonotype was found many times. The chain has TRBV12-3 or TRBV12-4 and TRBJ1-5; D is possibly TRBD1 (6 bases). Trimming left V 6 bases short and J 1 base short, with 13 bases between. This CDR3 spans 15 amino acids. This CDR3 is CASSFGRGSNQPQHF. The CDR3, as DNA: TGTGCCAGCAGCTTTGGCAGGGGCAGCAATCAGCCCCAGCATTTT.